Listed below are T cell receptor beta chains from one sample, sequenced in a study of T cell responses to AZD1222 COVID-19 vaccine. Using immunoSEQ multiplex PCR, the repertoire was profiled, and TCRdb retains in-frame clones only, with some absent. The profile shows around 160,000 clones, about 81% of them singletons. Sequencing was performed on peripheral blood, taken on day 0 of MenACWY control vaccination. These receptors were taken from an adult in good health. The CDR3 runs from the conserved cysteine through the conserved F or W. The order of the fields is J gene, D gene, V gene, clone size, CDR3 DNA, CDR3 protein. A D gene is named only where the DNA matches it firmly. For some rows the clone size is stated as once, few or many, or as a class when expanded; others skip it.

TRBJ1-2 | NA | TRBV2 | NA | TGTGCCAGCAGCGCGACAGTGAGTGGCTACACCTTC | CASSATVSGYTF
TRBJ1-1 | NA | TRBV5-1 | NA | TGCGCCAGCGAGAGGGAGATGAACACTGAAGCTTTCTTT | CASEREMNTEAFF
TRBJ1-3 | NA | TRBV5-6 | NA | TGTGCCAGCAGCTTGGGACGTATCTCTGGAAACACCATATATTTT | CASSLGRISGNTIYF
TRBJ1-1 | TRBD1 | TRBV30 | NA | TGTGCCTGGAGGGGACAGCTGAACACTGAAGCTTTCTTT | CAWRGQLNTEAFF
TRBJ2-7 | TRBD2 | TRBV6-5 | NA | TGTGCCAGCAGTTCCAAGGACAGCGGGAGGGAGCAGTACTTC | CASSSKDSGREQYF
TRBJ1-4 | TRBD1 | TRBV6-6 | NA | TGTGCCAGCAGGGCACTGGGACAGGGGTTTGAAAAACTGTTTTTT | CASRALGQGFEKLFF
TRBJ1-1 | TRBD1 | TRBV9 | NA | TGTGCCAGCAGCGTAGGGACAGGGGGCGAGGGGACTGAAGCTTTCTTT | CASSVGTGGEGTEAFF
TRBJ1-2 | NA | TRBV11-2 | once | TGTGCCAGCAGTTACGGACAGAACTATGGCTACACCTTC | CASSYGQNYGYTF
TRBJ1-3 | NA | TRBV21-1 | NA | TGTGCCAGCAGCAATGGCCAGACTGGAAACACCATATATTTT | CASSNGQTGNTIYF
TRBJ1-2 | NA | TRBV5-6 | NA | TGTGCCAGCAGCCGACTAAAGGAAACGGGGTACAAGAACTATGGCTACACCTTC | CASSRLKETGYKNYGYTF
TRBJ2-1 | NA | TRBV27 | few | TGTGCCAGCAGCCACACTTACAATGAGCAGTTCTTC | CASSHTYNEQFF
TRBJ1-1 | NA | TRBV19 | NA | TGTGCCAGTAGTATAGTGGGTGGGAACACTGAAGCTTTCTTT | CASSIVGGNTEAFF
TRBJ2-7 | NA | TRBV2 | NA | TGTGCCAGCAGTTTTACACGGGGCTCCTACGAGCAGTACTTC | CASSFTRGSYEQYF
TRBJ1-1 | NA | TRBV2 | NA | TGTGCCAGCAGTGAAGGAGGAGTCGGTGTAGGGGGGACTGAAGCTTTCTTT | CASSEGGVGVGGTEAFF
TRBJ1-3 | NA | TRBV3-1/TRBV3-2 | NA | TGTGCCAGCAGCCAAGAAGGGCTGCGGATCTCTGGAAACACCATATATTTT | CASSQEGLRISGNTIYF
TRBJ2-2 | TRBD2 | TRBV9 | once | TGTGCCAGCAGCCCCCGAGCGGGGGGGAACACCGGGGAGCTGTTTTTT | CASSPRAGGNTGELFF
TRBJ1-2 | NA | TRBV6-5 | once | TGTGCCAGCAGGGACCTTTTCTATGGCTACACCTTC | CASRDLFYGYTF
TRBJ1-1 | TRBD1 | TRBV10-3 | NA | TGTGCCATCAGTGGGGGACAGGGGTACACTGAAGCTTTCTTT | CAISGGQGYTEAFF
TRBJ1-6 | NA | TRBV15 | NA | TGTGCCACCAAGGGCAGTCGTAATTCACCCCTCCACTTT | CATKGSRNSPLHF
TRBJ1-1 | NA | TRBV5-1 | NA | TGCGCCAGCAGCTTGGCCGCCTCGTGGCATGAAGCTTTCTTT | CASSLAASWHEAFF
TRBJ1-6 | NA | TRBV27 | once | TGTGCCAGCGGGGTGGGCTATAATTCACCCCTCCACTTT | CASGVGYNSPLHF
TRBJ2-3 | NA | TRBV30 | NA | TGTGCCTGGAACGGACAGAGCACAGATACGCAGTATTTT | CAWNGQSTDTQYF
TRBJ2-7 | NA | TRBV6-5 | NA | TGTGCCAGCGGGGACAACAGGGAGCAGTACTTC | CASGDNREQYF
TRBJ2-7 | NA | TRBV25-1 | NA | TGTGCCAGCAGTGGGGGGGCGGGCGAGCAGTACTTC | CASSGGAGEQYF
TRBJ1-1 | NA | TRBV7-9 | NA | TGTGCCAGCAGCTTCGCGGCTGAAGCTTTCTTT | CASSFAAEAFF
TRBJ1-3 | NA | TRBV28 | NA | TGTGCCAGCAGTTTATTTGGGCAGTACTCTGGAAACACCATATATTTT | CASSLFGQYSGNTIYF
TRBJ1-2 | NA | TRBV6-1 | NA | TGTGCCAGCTATAGCGAGGTTTACTATGGCTACACCTTC | CASYSEVYYGYTF
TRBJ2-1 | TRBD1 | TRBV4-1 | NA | TGCGCCAGCAGCCAGCTCAGGGACGGACAGGTTAAGCAGTTCTTC | CASSQLRDGQVKQFF
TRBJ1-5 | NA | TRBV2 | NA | TGTGCCAGCAGTGAAGAGTGGCGTAAGCCCCAGCATTTT | CASSEEWRKPQHF
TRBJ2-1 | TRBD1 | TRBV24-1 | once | TGTGCCACCAGTGATTTGGGTGGACAGGGAAACAATGAGCAGTTCTTC | CATSDLGGQGNNEQFF
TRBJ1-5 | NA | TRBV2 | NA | TGTGCCAGCAAACAGGGTAATCAGCCCCAGCATTTT | CASKQGNQPQHF
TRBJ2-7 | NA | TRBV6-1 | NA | TGTGCCAGCAGTGAAGCGCTTGGTACCAACTACGAGCAGTACTTC | CASSEALGTNYEQYF
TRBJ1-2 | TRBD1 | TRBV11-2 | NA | TGTGCCAGCAGCTTAGGACAGGGCGGAATTTATGGCTACACCTTC | CASSLGQGGIYGYTF
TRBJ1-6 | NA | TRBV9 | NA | TGTGCCAGCAGCGTAGCTTCGGGGGGCGCGGGTAGGAATTCACCCCTCCACTTT | CASSVASGGAGRNSPLHF
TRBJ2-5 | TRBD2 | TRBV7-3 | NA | TGTGCCAGCAGCCTCGGGGGGACTGAAGAGACCCAGTACTTC | CASSLGGTEETQYF
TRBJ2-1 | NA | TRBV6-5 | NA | TGTGCCAGCAGAACGACGGGTGAGCAGTTCTTC | CASRTTGEQFF
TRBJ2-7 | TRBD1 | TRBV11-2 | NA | TGTGCCAGCAGCTTAGGACGGACAGGCGGTGGCGAGCAGTACTTC | CASSLGRTGGGEQYF
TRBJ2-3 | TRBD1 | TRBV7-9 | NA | TGTGCCAGCAGCTTAGTCCAGGGGGGCACAGATACGCAGTATTTT | CASSLVQGGTDTQYF
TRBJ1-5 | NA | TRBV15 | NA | TGTGCCACCAGCAGAGCCCCGTATAGCAATCAGCCCCAGCATTTT | CATSRAPYSNQPQHF
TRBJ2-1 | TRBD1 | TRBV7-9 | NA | TGTGCCAGCATCCACGGACAGGGGGGCAATGAGCAGTTCTTC | CASIHGQGGNEQFF
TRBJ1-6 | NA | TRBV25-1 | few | TGTGCCAGCAGTGACCCCGGGCCATCACCCCTCCACTTT | CASSDPGPSPLHF